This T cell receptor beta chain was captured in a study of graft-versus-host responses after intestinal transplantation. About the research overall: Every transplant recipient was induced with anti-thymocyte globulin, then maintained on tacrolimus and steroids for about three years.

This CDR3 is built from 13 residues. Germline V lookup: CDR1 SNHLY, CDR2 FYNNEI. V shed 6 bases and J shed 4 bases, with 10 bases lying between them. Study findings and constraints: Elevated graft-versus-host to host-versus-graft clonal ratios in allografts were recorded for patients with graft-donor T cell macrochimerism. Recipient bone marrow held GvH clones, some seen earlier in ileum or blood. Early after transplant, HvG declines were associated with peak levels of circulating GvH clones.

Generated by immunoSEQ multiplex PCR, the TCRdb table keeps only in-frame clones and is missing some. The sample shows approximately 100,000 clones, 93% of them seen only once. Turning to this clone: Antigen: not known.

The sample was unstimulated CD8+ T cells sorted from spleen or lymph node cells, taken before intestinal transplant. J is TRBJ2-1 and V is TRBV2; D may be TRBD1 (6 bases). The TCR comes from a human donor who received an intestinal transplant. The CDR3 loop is CASSPDRYNEQFF. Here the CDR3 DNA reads TGTGCCAGCAGCCCGGACAGATACAATGAGCAGTTCTTC.